These 30 T cell receptor beta chains originate from one sample sequenced in a study of T cell repertoires in cytomegalovirus infection (dated by TCRdb to the late 2010s). Their target antigens are unknown. In the paper's terms, the treatment or condition label means: in vitro stimulation with specific CMV peptide epitopes to enrich CMV-specific T cells. Sequencer: Illumina HiSeq 1500. TCRdb took the public reads, trimmed them with fastp at Q25, ran MiXCR for clone calling and kept in-frame beta chains. Rows matching on CDR3 protein sequence are summarized as one entry with the most common DNA and genes. The sample includes 750,000 to 950,000 distinct CDR3 sequences, with 25% to 30% observed a single time. About 12% of the sample is taken by the ten largest. Sequenced here: cultured CD8+ T cells from PBMCs, sampled from culture after CMV antigen stimulation. These receptor sequences come from a human donor in good health (CMV status not recorded). Some clones in this sample may be carry-over from other donors' samples.

This clonotype was counted only a few times. The chain couples TRBV4-1 to TRBJ2-2; no clear D. This CDR3 region has 14 residues. Germline-derived CDR1 and CDR2 are MGHRA and YSYEKL. Trimming removed 0 bases at V and 5 bases at J, with 7 bases between. The chain's CDR3 is CASSQEGGTGELFF. The DNA for the CDR3 is TGCGCCAGCAGCCAAGAGGGTGGGACCGGGGAGCTGTTTTTT.

This clonotype has at least ten counts. The V call is TRBV6-1, the J call TRBJ1-6; TRBD1 aligns across 8 bases. The CDR3 has 16 amino acids. In germline, CDR1 is MNHNS, CDR2 SASEGT. Germline trimming cut 2 bases from V and 5 bases from J; bases unmatched to any gene: 5. CDR3 in amino acids: CASSEQGASNNSPLHF. CDR3 DNA sequence: TGTGCCAGCAGTGAACAGGGGGCCAGCAATAATTCACCCCTCCACTTT.

This clonotype was detected only a few times. Written as DNA, the CDR3 is TGTGCCAGTAGCCTGGGACAGGGGGAATATGGCTACACCTTC. This gives the protein CASSLGQGEYGYTF. V and J are TRBV19 and TRBJ1-2; 11 bases are shared with TRBD1. Unmatched junction bases numbered 5, after V lost 6 bases and J lost 5 bases. Germline V gives CDR1 LNHDA, CDR2 SQIVND (reference sequence). The CDR3 has 14 residues. Full variable domain (missing parts from reference TRBV19 and TRBJ1-2): DGGITQSPKYLFRKEGQNVTLSCEQNLNHDAMYWYRQDPGQGLRLIYYSQIVNDFQKGDIAEGYSVSREKKESFPLTVTSAQKNPTAFYLCASSLGQGEYGYTFGSGTRLTVV.

Comment on this clonotype: A much bigger clone sits one base away, suggesting this may be a read error. The chain carries TRBV7-6 and TRBJ1-3; 7 nucleotides agree with TRBD1. This CDR3 is built from 15 residues. V lost 5 bases and J lost 6; bases outside the gene matches: 10. CDR1 and CDR2 (germline): SGHVS, FNYEAQ. CDR3 DNA sequence: TGTGCCAGCAGCCCACGACAGGGCCCCGAAAACACCATATATTTT. Protein product: CASSPRQGPENTIYF. Full variable domain (outside the CDR3, taken from reference TRBV7-6 and TRBJ1-3): GAGVSQSPRYKVTKRGQDVALRCDPISGHVSLYWYRQALGQGPEFLTYFNYEAQQDKSGLPNDRFSAERPEGSISTLTIQRTEQRDSAMYRCASSPRQGPENTIYFGEGSWLTVV.

This chain links TRBV13 with TRBJ1-4; no clear D gene. CDR1 is PRHDT and CDR2 is FYEKMQ in the germline V gene (reference sequence). The germline V and J ends were trimmed by 1 base and 3 bases, with 3 bases remaining between them. This CDR3 is built from 13 residues. CDR3 coding DNA: TGTGCCAGCAGCTTAGTCTCTAATGAAAAACTGTTTTTT. Its protein product is CASSLVSNEKLFF. The full variable domain, with the rest looked up from reference TRBV13 and TRBJ1-4, is AAGVIQSPRHLIKEKRETATLKCYPIPRHDTVYWYQQGPGQDPQFLISFYEKMQSDKGSIPDRFSAQQFSDYHSELNMSSLELGDSALYFCASSLVSNEKLFFGSGTQLSVL.

Only a few counts were recorded for this clonotype. This chain links TRBV19 with TRBJ2-1, with D maybe TRBD1 (5 bases). The germline V gene encodes CDR1 LNHDA and CDR2 SQIVND (reference sequence). The CDR3 has 14 residues. V was shortened by 6 bases and J by 1 base, with 10 bases between the two germline ends. Written as DNA, the CDR3 is TGTGCCAGTAGGCCGAAGGGGTCCTACAATGAGCAGTTCTTC. Protein sequence: CASRPKGSYNEQFF.

The chain joins TRBV19 to TRBJ2-1; 11 positions agree with TRBD2. CDR3 size: 20 residues. Germline loops: CDR1 LNHDA, CDR2 SQIVND (reference sequence). The J segment lost 2 bases and the V segment lost 2 bases, leaving 14 bases of the junction unmatched. The CDR3 DNA reads TGTGCCAGTAGTATATTTAGCGGGGGGGTTTCCGCCTTAGCCTACAATGAGCAGTTCTTC. It yields the protein CASSIFSGGVSALAYNEQFF.

This clonotype was recorded at least ten times. The chain joins TRBV24-1 to TRBJ1-5; no clear D. Germline assignment: CDR1 KGHDR and CDR2 SFDVKD. With 2 bases removed from V and 2 bases from J, the gap between germline ends came to 15 bases. The CDR3 runs to 17 residues. The CDR3 DNA sequence: TGTGCCACCAGTGATTCACGGGCTCGCCCCGGCAATCAGCCCCAGCATTTT. It codes for CATSDSRARPGNQPQHF.

This clonotype occurred a few times. The chain uses TRBV10-3 and TRBJ2-2, with D perhaps TRBD1 (6 bases). Per the germline V gene, CDR1 is ENHRY and CDR2 is SYGVKD. The V gene lost 4 bases and the J gene lost 6 bases, with 18 bases spanning the gap. The CDR3 has 16 residues. The CDR3 is CAISAAWGQLAGELFF. CDR3 in DNA: TGTGCCATCAGTGCAGCGTGGGGGCAGCTCGCCGGGGAGCTGTTTTTT.

This rearrangement joins TRBV11-2 to TRBJ1-6, with a weak D call TRBD1 (5 bases). Germline V gives CDR1 SGHAT, CDR2 FQNNGV. V lost 5 bases and J 5 bases, leaving 16 bases between the germline ends. The CDR3 has 16 amino acids. The CDR3 nucleotides read TGTGCCAGCAGCCCCATGGGAGACAGTAATAATTCACCCCTCCACTTT. It specifies CASSPMGDSNNSPLHF. The full variable domain, in which reference TRBV11-2 and TRBJ1-6 provide the parts outside the CDR3, is EAGVAQSPRYKIIEKRQSVAFWCNPISGHATLYWYQQILGQGPKLLIQFQNNGVVDDSQLPKDRFSAERLKGVDSTLKIQPAKLEDSAVYLCASSPMGDSNNSPLHFGNGTRLTVT.

V is TRBV19 and J is TRBJ2-5, with D perhaps being TRBD1 or TRBD2 (5 bases each). Germline V gene sequence: CDR1 LNHDA, CDR2 SQIVND (reference sequence). Trimming left V 5 bases short and J 5 bases short, with 21 bases between. The CDR3 is 16 residues long. DNA for the CDR3: TGTGCCAGTAGTGGGGGTCCCTGGCTCCCCGGGGAGACCCAGTACTTC. It encodes CASSGGPWLPGETQYF.

This clonotype has more than one count but fewer than ten. The chain is built from TRBV7-9 and TRBJ1-4; D perhaps matches TRBD1 (5 bases). The CDR3 covers 15 residues. The germline CDR1 and CDR2 sequences are SEHNR and FQNEAQ (reference sequence). Trimming removed 5 bases at V and 3 bases at J, with 13 bases between. The CDR3 spells CASSPPGGANEKLFF. For the CDR3, the DNA is TGTGCCAGCAGCCCGCCTGGGGGAGCTAATGAAAAACTGTTTTTT.

As concerns this clonotype: One end of the junction fails to match germline, which may point to a read error. V and J are TRBV7-7 and TRBJ2-2; D uncertain. The CDR3 contains 14 residues. Per the germline V gene, CDR1 is SSHAT and CDR2 is FNYEAQ (reference sequence). The CDR3 loop reads CASSSLGPTGELFF. The DNA of the CDR3 is TGTGCTAGCAGCTCCCTCGGGCCCACCGGGGAGCTGTTTTTT.

The V call is TRBV6-5, the J call TRBJ1-6, with D unclear. Trimming left V 2 bases short and J 0 bases short, with 14 bases between. From germline, CDR1 is MNHEY and CDR2 SVGAGI. The CDR3 contains 18 residues. CDR3 amino acids: CASSYTPDSSSYNSPLHF. The DNA of the CDR3 is TGTGCCAGCAGTTACACCCCGGACTCCAGCTCCTATAATTCACCCCTCCACTTT.

The rearrangement uses TRBV7-9 and TRBJ1-4; no firm D call. CDR3 length: 14 amino acids. CDR1 is SEHNR and CDR2 is FQNEAQ in the germline V gene (reference sequence). Trimming took off 4 bases at V and 8 bases at J, with 14 bases between the two ends. The CDR3: CASSSTEESEKLFF. Here the CDR3 DNA reads TGTGCCAGCAGCTCAACAGAGGAAAGCGAAAAACTGTTTTTT.

This clonotype was seen only a few times. CDR3 nucleotide sequence: TGCGCCAGCAGCCAAGTAACAACAGGGTCTTACTACGAGCAGTACGTC. It codes for CASSQVTTGSYYEQYV. The chain recombines TRBV4-3 with TRBJ2-7; a weak D match, TRBD1 (6 bases). V dropped 1 base and J dropped 3 bases, with 16 bases sitting between them. CDR1 and CDR2 (germline): LGHNA, YSLEER. There are 16 residues in the CDR3.

This clonotype was picked up many times. CDR3 bases: TGTGCCAGCCATAGTAGCTCCTATAATTCACCCCTCCACTTT. Its protein product is CASHSSSYNSPLHF. V and J are TRBV7-2 and TRBJ1-6; no firm D call. The CDR3 sequence is 14 residues long. Germline V gene lookup returns CDR1 SGHTA and CDR2 FQGNSA. The germline V and J ends were trimmed by 8 bases and 0 bases, with 8 bases remaining between them.

The chain has TRBV29-1 and TRBJ2-7, with TRBD1 matching 9 bases. V was pared by 6 bases and J by 3 bases, with 6 bases of the junction left unmatched. The CDR3 consists of 13 residues. Germline-derived CDR1 and CDR2 are SQVTM and ANQGSEA. CDR3 in DNA: TGCAGCGTCGACTCGGGACAGGGCTACGAGCAGTACTTC. It specifies CSVDSGQGYEQYF.

This clonotype occurred many times. The gene calls are TRBV6-5 and TRBJ1-1; D is undetermined. The CDR3 is 11 amino acids. The V gene's germline CDR1 is MNHEY and CDR2 SVGAGI. Trimming stripped 9 bases from V and 4 bases from J, with 9 bases between. The CDR3 sequence: CASRVGTEAFF. CDR3 sequence (DNA): TGTGCCAGTAGAGTTGGCACTGAAGCTTTCTTT.

This clonotype was detected a few times. This CDR3 is CATSEGGQETQYF. The CDR3 region has the DNA TGTGCCACCAGTGAGGGCGGCCAAGAGACCCAGTACTTC. The genes are TRBV24-1 and TRBJ2-5, with unresolved D. Trimming cost V 4 bases and J 1 base, with 6 bases left between them. CDR1 and CDR2 from the germline V gene are KGHDR and SFDVKD. There are 13 residues in the CDR3.

This clonotype was counted a few times. This chain joins TRBV14 and TRBJ2-3; 12 bases match TRBD2. The V and J ends lost 5 bases and 6 bases, in that order; junction bases with no gene match: 9. This CDR3 is built from 16 residues. Germline V gene lookup returns CDR1 SGHDN and CDR2 FVKESK. The CDR3 DNA reads as TGTGCCAGCAGCTCACGGACTAGCGGGGACCCCGATACGCAGTATTTT. Residues: CASSSRTSGDPDTQYF.

This sequence joins TRBV6-5 and TRBJ2-7; 7 bases agree with TRBD2. Germline V lookup: CDR1 MNHEY, CDR2 SVGAGI. J lost 1 base, V lost 6 bases, and 9 bases had no gene match. The CDR3 consists of 15 residues. CDR3 in amino acids: CASSPGGTESYEQYV. DNA for the CDR3: TGTGCCAGCAGCCCCGGGGGGACTGAATCCTACGAGCAGTACGTC.

This chain uses TRBV6-1 with TRBJ1-4; TRBD1 aligns across 9 bases. This CDR3 contains 15 residues. The V gene's germline CDR1 is MNHNS and CDR2 SASEGT. The ends lost 4 bases at V and 7 bases at J; junction bases unmatched: 7. In DNA, the CDR3 is TGTGCCAGCAGTGGAATACAGGGGGCAGGTGAAAAACTGTTTTTT. It is translated as CASSGIQGAGEKLFF.

This chain joins TRBV4-3 and TRBJ1-3; D unresolved. CDR3 length: 15 amino acids. Deletions cut 0 bases from V and 2 bases from J, with 8 bases between. Per the germline V gene, CDR1 is LGHNA and CDR2 is YSLEER. The CDR3 region has the DNA TGCGCCAGCAGCCAAGAAGATCGGCCTGGAAACACCATATATTTT. It yields the protein CASSQEDRPGNTIYF.

The J gene is TRBJ1-6, the V gene TRBV2; 8 nucleotides agree with TRBD1. Germline CDR1 SNHLY, CDR2 FYNNEI. The CDR3 spans 14 residues. V dropped 6 bases and J dropped 10; count of bases not matched to a gene: 8. CDR3: CASSKTGAQSPLHF. DNA of the CDR3: TGTGCCAGCAGCAAGACAGGGGCTCAATCACCCCTCCACTTT.

For this clonotype: A much larger clone lies one base from this, so it may be a read error. In DNA, the CDR3 is TGTGCCAGCAGCTCACCAGCGGGGGGGCCTGATGAGCAGTTCTTC. Its protein product is CASSSPAGGPDEQFF. This chain uses TRBV7-6 with TRBJ2-1; 10 nucleotides line up with TRBD2. CDR3 size: 15 residues. Germline CDR1 SGHVS, CDR2 FNYEAQ. The V gene end was trimmed by 4 bases and the J gene end by 8 bases; junction bases not matched to a gene: 8.

This clonotype was detected only a few times. V usage is TRBV12-3 or TRBV12-4 and J usage is TRBJ2-1, with TRBD2 matching over 9 bases. The CDR3 runs 13 residues. The V gene end was trimmed by 8 bases and the J gene end by 5 bases; junction bases not matched to a gene: 4. CDR3 residues: CASGRGGNNEQFF. The CDR3 region has the DNA TGTGCCAGCGGGCGGGGGGGCAACAATGAGCAGTTCTTC.

The genes are TRBV7-6 and TRBJ2-7, with TRBD1 identical over 7 bases. This CDR3 comprises 14 residues. The V gene end was trimmed by 4 bases and the J gene end by 6 bases; junction bases not matched to a gene: 9. Germline V CDR1 and CDR2: SGHVS, FNYEAQ. The CDR3: CASSSTGPYGEQYF. CDR3 in DNA: TGTGCCAGCAGCTCGACAGGGCCGTACGGCGAGCAGTACTTC.

This rearrangement joins TRBV12-3 or TRBV12-4 to TRBJ2-5; D may be TRBD1 or TRBD2 (5 bases each). Trimming cost V 3 bases and J 4 bases, with 15 bases left between them. The CDR3 spans 15 residues. CDR3: CASSFGGTAGETQYF. The DNA of the CDR3 is TGTGCCAGCAGTTTTGGGGGAACCGCCGGAGAGACCCAGTACTTC.

This rearrangement joins TRBV7-8 to TRBJ2-1; 11 bases map to TRBD2. From germline, CDR1 is SGHVS and CDR2 FQNEAQ. Trimming took 5 bases from V and 7 from J; bases not matched to a gene: 7. This CDR3 spans 15 amino acids. The chain's CDR3 is CASSILAGEINEQFF. The CDR3 DNA is TGTGCCAGCAGCATACTAGCGGGGGAAATTAATGAGCAGTTCTTC. The full variable domain, its missing parts supplied by reference TRBV7-8 and TRBJ2-1, is GAGVSQSPRYKVAKRGQDVALRCDPISGHVSLFWYQQALGQGPEFLTYFQNEAQLDKSGLPSDRFFAERPEGSVSTLKIQRTQQEDSAVYLCASSILAGEINEQFFGPGTRLTVL.